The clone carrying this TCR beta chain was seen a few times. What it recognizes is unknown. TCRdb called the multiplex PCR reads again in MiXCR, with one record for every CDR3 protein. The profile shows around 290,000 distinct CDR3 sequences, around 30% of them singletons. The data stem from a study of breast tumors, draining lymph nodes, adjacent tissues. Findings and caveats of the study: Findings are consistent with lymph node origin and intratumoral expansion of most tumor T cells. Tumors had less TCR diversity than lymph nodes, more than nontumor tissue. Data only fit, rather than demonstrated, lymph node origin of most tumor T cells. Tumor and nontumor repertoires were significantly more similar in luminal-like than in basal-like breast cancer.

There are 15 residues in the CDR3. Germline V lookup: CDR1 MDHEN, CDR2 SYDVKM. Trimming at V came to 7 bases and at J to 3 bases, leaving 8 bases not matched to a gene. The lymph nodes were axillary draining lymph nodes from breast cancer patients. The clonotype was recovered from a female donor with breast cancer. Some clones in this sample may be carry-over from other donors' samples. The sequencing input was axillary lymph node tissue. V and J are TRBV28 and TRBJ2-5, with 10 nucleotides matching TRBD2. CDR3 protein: CASTEAGGPKETQYF. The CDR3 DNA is TGTGCCAGCACCGAAGCGGGAGGGCCTAAAGAGACCCAGTACTTC.